The clone carrying this TCR beta chain was found a few times. Antigen: not known. V shed 0 bases and J 1 base; nucleotides not matched to a gene: 2. Germline V lookup: CDR1 DFQATT, CDR2 SNEGSKA (reference sequence). The CDR3 loop spans 15 amino acids. Time point: persistent/refractory GD, antithyroid drugs over 5 years with positive TRAb. Scientists built the TCR library using RNA that was extracted from PBMCs. Graves' disease diagnoses followed American Thyroid Association guidelines. The sample originates from a study of regulatory T cells in long-lasting Graves disease. Library construction for TCR beta used iRepertoire HTBI primers and Arm-PCR of CDR3 regions. TCRdb re-called the multiplex PCR reads through MiXCR, storing one row per CDR3 protein. The profile shows roughly 500,000 distinct CDR3 sequences, less than 25% of them singletons. Findings and limits, study-wide: Limited samples may have lowered accuracy. Favoring TRBV28, TRBJ1-2 and TRBJ2-5 was a feature seen in persistent disease.

Sequencing used peripheral blood mononuclear cells (PBMCs), obtained when the disease was refractory, from a patient treated with antithyroid drugs. This clonotype originated in a female donor with Graves disease. The chain employs TRBV20-1 and TRBJ1-5, with TRBD1 identical over 8 bases. Written as DNA, the CDR3 is TGCAGTGCTAGAGACAGGGGGCGAAGCAATCAGCCCCAGCATTTT. This sequence encodes CSARDRGRSNQPQHF.